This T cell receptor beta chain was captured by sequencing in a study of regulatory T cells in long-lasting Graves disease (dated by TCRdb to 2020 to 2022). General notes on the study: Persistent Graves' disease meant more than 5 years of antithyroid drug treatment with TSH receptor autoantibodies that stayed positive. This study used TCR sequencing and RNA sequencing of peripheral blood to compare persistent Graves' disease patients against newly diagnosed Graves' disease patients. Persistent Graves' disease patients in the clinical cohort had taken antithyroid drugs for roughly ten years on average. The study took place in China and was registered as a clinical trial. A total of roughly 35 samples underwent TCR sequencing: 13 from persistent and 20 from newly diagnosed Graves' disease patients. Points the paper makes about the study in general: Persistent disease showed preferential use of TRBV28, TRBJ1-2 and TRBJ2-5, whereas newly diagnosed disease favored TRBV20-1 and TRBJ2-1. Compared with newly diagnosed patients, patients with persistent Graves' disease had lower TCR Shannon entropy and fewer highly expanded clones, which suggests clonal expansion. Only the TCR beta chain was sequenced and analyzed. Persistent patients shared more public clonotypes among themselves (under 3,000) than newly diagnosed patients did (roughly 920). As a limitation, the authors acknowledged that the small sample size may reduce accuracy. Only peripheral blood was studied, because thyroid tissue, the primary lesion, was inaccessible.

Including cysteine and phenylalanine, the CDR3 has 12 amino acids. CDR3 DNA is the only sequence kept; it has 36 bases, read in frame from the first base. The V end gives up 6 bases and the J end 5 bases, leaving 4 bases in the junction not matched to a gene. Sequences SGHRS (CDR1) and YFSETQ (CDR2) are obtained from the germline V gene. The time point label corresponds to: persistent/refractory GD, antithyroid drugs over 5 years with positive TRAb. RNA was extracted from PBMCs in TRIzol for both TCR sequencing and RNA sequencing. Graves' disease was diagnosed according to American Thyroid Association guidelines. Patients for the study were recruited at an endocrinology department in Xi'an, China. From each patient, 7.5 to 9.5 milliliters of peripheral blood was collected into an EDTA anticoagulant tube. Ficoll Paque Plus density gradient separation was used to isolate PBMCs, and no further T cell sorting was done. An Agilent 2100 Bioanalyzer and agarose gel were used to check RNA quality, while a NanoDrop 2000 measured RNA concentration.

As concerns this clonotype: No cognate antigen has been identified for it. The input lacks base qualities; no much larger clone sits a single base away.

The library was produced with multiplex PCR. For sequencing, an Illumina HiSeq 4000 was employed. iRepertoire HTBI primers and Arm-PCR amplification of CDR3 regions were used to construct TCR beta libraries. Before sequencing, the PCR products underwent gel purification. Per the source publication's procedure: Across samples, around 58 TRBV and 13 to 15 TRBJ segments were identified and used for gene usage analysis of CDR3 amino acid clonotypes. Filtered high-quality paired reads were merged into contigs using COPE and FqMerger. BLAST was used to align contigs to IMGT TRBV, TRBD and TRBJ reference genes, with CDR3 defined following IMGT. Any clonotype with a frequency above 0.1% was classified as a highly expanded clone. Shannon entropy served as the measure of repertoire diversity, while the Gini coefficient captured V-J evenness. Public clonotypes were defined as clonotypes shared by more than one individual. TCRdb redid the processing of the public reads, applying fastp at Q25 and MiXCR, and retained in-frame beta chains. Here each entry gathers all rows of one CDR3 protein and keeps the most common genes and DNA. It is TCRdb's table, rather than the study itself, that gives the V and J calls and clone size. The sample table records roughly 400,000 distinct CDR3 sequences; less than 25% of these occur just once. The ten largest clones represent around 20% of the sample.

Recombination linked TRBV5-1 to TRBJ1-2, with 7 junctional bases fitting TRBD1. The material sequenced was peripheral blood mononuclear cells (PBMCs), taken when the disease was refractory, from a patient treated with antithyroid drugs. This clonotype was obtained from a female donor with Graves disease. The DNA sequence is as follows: TGCGCCAGCACCGGGACAGAGTATGGCTACACCTTC. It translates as CASTGTEYGYTF.